Listed below are T cell receptor beta chains from one sample, sequenced in a study of Graves' ophthalmopathy and Graves' hyperthyroidism. TCRdb reprocessed the multiplex PCR reads via MiXCR and lists one record per CDR3 protein. This sample has tens of thousands of distinct CDR3 sequences, with more than 40% found just once. The source material was peripheral blood. These receptor sequences come from an adult woman with Graves' ophthalmopathy. Both conserved end residues are part of each CDR3. A D gene is named only where the DNA matches it firmly. Size is stated for part of the rows, as once, few or many counts, or as a class when the clone is expanded.

TRBJ2-3	TRBV5-4	once	.	CASSEGSGRRTDTQYF	TGTGCCAGCAGCGAAGGCTCAGGGAGACGCACAGATACGCAGTATTTT
TRBJ2-7	TRBV6-2/TRBV6-3	many	.	CASSSIRQGDGEQYF	TGTGCCAGCAGCTCCATTCGCCAGGGTGATGGCGAGCAGTACTTC
TRBJ2-2	TRBV28	many	TRBD2	CASSSHQSGVTGELFF	TGTGCCAGCAGTTCACACCAAAGCGGGGTGACCGGGGAGCTGTTTTTT
TRBJ2-3	TRBV9	many	TRBD2	CASSPVQRGPTDTQYF	TGTGCCAGCAGCCCGGTCCAGCGGGGTCCCACAGATACGCAGTATTTT
TRBJ1-2	TRBV19	.	.	CASSIIGRTEGYGYTF	TGTGCCAGTAGTATAATAGGAAGAACCGAGGGCTATGGCTACACCTTC
TRBJ2-7	TRBV28	many	TRBD1	CASSLQGALNEQYF	TGTGCCAGCAGTCTCCAGGGGGCGCTGAACGAGCAGTACTTC
TRBJ2-5	TRBV6-5	many	TRBD2	CASSYSTSGQETQYF	TGTGCCAGCAGTTACTCCACTAGCGGACAAGAGACCCAGTACTTC
TRBJ2-1	TRBV25-1	many	.	CASLEGGGPPNEQFF	TGTGCCAGTCTTGAGGGGGGGGGGCCCCCAAATGAGCAGTTCTTC
TRBJ1-6	TRBV20-1	.	TRBD1	CSARAPGTGDLTLHF	TGCAGTGCACGAGCCCCAGGGACAGGCGATCTGACCCTCCACTTT
TRBJ2-2	TRBV11-2	many	.	CASSIKPTGELFF	TGTGCCAGCAGCATCAAGCCCACCGGGGAGCTGTTTTTT
TRBJ2-7	TRBV7-3	.	.	CTSSFQGGEQYF	TGTACCAGCAGCTTTCAGGGAGGCGAGCAGTACTTC
TRBJ2-1	TRBV15	.	TRBD1	CATSRGQGASNTEQFF	TGTGCCACCAGCAGGGGACAGGGGGCTTCGAACACTGAGCAGTTCTTC